This T cell receptor beta chain appears in the sequencing data of a study of OX40 agonist ivuxolimab in advanced cancers. Overall study context: While on treatment, patients had intravenous ivuxolimab at 0.01 to 10 mg/kg every 2 weeks.

This clone showed up just once. The germline CDR1 and CDR2 sequences are SGHVS and FQNEAQ. This CDR3 is 16 amino acids long. The V end lost 5 bases, the J end lost 5 bases, and 18 bases lay between the germline ends. Clones were read by immunoSEQ multiplex PCR, and TCRdb kept only the in-frame ones, dropping some. The table includes around 51,000 clones, around nine tenths detected once. The TCR sequence derives from an adult with an advanced solid tumor such as melanoma, head and neck, liver or kidney cancer. Sample: CD4+ or CD8+ T cells sorted from blood, taken in a trial of the OX40 agonist ivuxolimab. This rearrangement joins TRBV7-8 to TRBJ1-4; the D gene is possibly TRBD1 (5 bases). DNA for the CDR3: TGTGCCAGCAGCCGGGACTACCGGGCCCAAAATGAAAAACTGTTTTTT. Its translation is CASSRDYRAQNEKLFF.